This T cell receptor beta chain was sequenced in a study of glioma-infiltrating T cells after dendritic cell vaccination. Whole-study context: Autologous tumor lysate-pulsed dendritic cell vaccination was given between about 2003 and 2013. The vaccine used monocyte-derived dendritic cells pulsed overnight with autologous tumor lysate.

Study-level points and caveats: Higher TCR clonality did not directly relate to longer survival.

V was clipped by 3 bases and J by 4 bases; unmatched bases: 1. This CDR3 is 14 amino acids long. Germline V gene data show CDR1 as SGHTA and CDR2 as FQGNSA. There are a few counts of this clone. The antigen is unknown. The PCR used 60 V beta and 13 J beta primers. The assay was immunoSEQ multiplex PCR, and TCRdb's table has in-frame clones only and misses some. Found here are 50,000 to 70,000 clones, about four fifths of them singletons; the top ten hold less than 20%. As to time point: after dendritic cell vaccination, including at tumor progression/relapse. The sequence came from a human donor with glioblastoma. The specimen comprised blood, sampled after dendritic cell vaccination. The chain has TRBV7-2 and TRBJ2-1; 9 bases are shared with TRBD1. The CDR3 coding sequence is TGTGCCAGCAGCTTGGGACAGGGATACAATGAGCAGTTCTTC. Amino acids: CASSLGQGYNEQFF.